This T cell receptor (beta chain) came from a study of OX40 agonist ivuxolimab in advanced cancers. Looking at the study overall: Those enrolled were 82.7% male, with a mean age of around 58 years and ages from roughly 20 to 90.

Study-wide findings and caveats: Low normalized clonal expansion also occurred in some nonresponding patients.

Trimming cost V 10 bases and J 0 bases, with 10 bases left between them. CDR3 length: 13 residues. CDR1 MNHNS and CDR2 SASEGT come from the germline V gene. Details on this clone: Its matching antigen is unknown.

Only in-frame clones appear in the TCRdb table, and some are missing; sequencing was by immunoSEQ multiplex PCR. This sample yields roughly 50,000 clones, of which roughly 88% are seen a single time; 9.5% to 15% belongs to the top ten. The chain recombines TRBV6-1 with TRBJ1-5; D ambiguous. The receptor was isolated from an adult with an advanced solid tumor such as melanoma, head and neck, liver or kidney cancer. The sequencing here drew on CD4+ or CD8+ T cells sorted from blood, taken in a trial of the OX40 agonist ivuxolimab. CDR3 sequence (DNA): TGTGCCACCAGAATCGATAGCAATCAGCCCCAGCATTTT. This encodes CATRIDSNQPQHF.